Given below is one T cell receptor beta chain in context. This entry belongs to a study of blood T cell repertoires in COVID-19. About the research overall: Samples of COVID-19 (acute and convalescent) were obtained from the United States, Italy and Spain. From T cells, B-cell-depleted T cells, or PBMCs came the material, which was cDNA or gDNA.

Per the original methods: Reference gene primers were amplified, and this amplification served to estimate nucleated cell counts. Method: immunoSEQ multiplex PCR; TCRdb's copy keeps in-frame clones and lacks some. For V, J and clone size, that table is used; D and trimming come from the DNA. Among about 310,000 clones listed, 70% to 90% were seen once. Two negative PCRs, clearance, or symptom resolution were required of recovered Cohort 3 donors. The CDR3 extends over 15 amino acids. Germline values: CDR1 SGHTA, CDR2 FQGNSA. J lost 1 base, V lost 5 bases, and 3 bases had no gene match. Sequencing input: PBMCs or T cells enriched from blood (not recorded which). This TCR was sampled from a woman aged 35 to 49 who had recovered from COVID-19. This rearrangement joins TRBV7-2 to TRBJ1-5; 9 nucleotides match TRBD1. CDR3 sequence (DNA): TGTGCCAGCAGCACAGGGGGCGGGAGCAATCAGCCCCAGCATTTT. It codes for CASSTGGGSNQPQHF.